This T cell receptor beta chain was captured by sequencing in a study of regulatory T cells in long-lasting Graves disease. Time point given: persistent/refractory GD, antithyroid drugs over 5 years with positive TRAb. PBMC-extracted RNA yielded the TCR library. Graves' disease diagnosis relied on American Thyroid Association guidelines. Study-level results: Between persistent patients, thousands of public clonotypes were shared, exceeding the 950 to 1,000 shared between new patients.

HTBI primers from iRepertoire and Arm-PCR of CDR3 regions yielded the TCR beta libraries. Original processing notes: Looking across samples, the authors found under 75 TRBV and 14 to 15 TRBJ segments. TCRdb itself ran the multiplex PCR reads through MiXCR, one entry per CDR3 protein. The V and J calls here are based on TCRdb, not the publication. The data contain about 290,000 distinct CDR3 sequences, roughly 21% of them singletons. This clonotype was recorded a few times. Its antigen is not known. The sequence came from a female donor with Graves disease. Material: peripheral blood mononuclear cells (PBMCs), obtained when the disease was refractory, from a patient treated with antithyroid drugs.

CDR3 coding DNA: TGTGCCAGCGGGGTGCAGGGCCGATACGAGCAGTACTTC. Protein sequence: CASGVQGRYEQYF. The chain is built from TRBV12-3 or TRBV12-4 and TRBJ2-7; perhaps TRBD1 as D (5 bases). The CDR3 totals 13 residues. V lost 8 bases and J 4 bases, leaving 15 bases between the germline ends.